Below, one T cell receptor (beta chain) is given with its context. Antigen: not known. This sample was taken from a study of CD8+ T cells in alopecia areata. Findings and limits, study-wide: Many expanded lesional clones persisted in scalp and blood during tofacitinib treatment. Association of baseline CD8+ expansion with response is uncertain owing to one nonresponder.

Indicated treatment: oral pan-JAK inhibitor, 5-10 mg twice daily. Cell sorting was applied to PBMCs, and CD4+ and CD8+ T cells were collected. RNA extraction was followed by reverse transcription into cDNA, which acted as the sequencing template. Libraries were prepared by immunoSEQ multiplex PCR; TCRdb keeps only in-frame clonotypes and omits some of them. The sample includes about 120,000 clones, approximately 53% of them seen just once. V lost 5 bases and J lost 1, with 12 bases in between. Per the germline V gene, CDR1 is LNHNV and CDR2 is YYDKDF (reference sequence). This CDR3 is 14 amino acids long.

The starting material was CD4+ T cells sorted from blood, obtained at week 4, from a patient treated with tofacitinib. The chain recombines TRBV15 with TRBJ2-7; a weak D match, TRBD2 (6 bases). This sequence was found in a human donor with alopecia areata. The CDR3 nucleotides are TGTGCCACCAGCCCCGGGGGACTTTCCTACGAGCAGTACTTC. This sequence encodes CATSPGGLSYEQYF. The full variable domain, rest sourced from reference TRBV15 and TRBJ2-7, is DAMVIQNPRYQVTQFGKPVTLSCSQTLNHNVMYWYQQKSSQAPKLLFHYYDKDFNNEADTPDNFQSRRPNTSFCFLDIRSPGLGDTAMYLCATSPGGLSYEQYFGPGTRLTVT.